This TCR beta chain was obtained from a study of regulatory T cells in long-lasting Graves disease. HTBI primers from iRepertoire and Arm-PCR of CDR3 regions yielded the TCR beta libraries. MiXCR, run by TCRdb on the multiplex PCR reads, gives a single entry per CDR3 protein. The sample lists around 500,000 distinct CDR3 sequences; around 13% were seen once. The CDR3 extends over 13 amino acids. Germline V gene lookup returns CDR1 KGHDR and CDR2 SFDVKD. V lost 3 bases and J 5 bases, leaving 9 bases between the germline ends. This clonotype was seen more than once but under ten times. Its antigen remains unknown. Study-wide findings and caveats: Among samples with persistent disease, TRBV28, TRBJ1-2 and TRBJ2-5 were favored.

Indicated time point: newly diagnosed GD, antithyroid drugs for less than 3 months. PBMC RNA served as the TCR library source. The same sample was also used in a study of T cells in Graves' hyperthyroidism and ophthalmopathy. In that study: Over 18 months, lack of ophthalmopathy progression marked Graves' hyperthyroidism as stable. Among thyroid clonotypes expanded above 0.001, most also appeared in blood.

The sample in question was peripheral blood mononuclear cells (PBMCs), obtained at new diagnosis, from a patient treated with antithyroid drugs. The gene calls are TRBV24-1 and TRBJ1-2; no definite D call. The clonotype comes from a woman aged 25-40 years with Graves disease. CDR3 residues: CATSDAPGYGYTF. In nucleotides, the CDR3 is TGTGCCACCAGTGATGCCCCGGGGTATGGCTACACCTTC.